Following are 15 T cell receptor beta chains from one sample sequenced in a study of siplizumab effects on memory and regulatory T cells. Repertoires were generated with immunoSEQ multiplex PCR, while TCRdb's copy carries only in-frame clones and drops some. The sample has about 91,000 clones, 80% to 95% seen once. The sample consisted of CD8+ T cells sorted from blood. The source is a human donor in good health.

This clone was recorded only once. DNA for the CDR3: TGTGCCAGCAGTGAAGGACAGCCGGAGTATTACGAGCAGTACTTC. Translation: CASSEGQPEYYEQYF. The gene calls are TRBV2 and TRBJ2-7; D may be TRBD1 (5 bases). V gave up 1 base and J gave up 4 bases, with 14 bases separating them. Germline CDR1 is SNHLY and CDR2 is FYNNEI. The CDR3 extends over 15 amino acids.

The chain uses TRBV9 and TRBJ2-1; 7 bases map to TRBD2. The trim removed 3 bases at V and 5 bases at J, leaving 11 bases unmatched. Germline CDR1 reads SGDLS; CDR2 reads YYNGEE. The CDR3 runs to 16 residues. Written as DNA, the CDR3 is TGTGCCAGCAGCGACGAGCGGGAACGAACCAACAATGAGCAGTTCTTC. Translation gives CASSDERERTNNEQFF.

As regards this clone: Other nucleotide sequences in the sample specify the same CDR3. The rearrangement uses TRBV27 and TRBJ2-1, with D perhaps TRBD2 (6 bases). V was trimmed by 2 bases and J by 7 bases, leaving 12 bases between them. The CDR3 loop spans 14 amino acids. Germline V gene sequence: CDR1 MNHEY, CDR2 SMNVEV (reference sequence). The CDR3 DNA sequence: TGTGCCAGCAGTTTAGGTGGTGCGGGGAATGAGCAGTTCTTC. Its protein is CASSLGGAGNEQFF.

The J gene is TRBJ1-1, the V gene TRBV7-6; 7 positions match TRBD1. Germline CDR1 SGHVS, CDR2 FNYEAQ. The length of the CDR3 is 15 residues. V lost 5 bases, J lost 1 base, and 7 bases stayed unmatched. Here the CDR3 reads CASSPSTGTNTEAFF. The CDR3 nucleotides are TGTGCCAGCAGCCCCTCGACAGGGACGAACACTGAAGCTTTCTTT. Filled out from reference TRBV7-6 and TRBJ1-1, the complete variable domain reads GAGVSQSPRYKVTKRGQDVALRCDPISGHVSLYWYRQALGQGPEFLTYFNYEAQQDKSGLPNDRFSAERPEGSISTLTIQRTEQRDSAMYRCASSPSTGTNTEAFFGQGTRLTVV.

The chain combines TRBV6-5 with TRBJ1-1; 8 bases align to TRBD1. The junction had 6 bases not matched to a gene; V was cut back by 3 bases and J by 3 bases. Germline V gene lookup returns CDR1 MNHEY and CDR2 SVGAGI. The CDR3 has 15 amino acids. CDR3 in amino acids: CASSYVGGQDTEAFF. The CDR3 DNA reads TGTGCCAGCAGTTATGTTGGGGGACAGGACACTGAAGCTTTCTTT.

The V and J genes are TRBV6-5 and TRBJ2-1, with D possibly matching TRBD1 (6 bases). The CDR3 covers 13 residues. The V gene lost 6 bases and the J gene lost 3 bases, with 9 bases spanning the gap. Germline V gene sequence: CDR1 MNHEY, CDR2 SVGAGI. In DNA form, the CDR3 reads TGTGCCAGCAGCTCGGACAGCTACAATGAGCAGTTCTTC. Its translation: CASSSDSYNEQFF.

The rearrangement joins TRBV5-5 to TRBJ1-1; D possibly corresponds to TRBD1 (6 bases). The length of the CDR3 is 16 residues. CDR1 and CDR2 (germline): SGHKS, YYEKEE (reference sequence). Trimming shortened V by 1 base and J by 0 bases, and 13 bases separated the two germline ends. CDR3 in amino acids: CASSLMDSSLNTEAFF. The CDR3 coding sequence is TGTGCCAGCAGCTTGATGGACAGTTCCTTGAACACTGAAGCTTTCTTT.

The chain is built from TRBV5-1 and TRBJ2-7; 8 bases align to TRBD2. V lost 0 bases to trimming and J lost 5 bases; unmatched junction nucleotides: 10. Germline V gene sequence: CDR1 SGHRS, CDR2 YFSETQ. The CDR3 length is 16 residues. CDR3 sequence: CASSLATLADPDEQYF. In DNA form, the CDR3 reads TGCGCCAGCAGCTTGGCCACACTAGCGGACCCCGACGAGCAGTACTTC.

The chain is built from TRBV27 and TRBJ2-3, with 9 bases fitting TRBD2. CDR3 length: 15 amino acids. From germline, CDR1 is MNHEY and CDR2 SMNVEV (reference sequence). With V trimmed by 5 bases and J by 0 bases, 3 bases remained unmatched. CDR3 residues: CASSRLAASTDTQYF. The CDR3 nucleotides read TGTGCCAGCAGTAGACTAGCGGCTAGCACAGATACGCAGTATTTT.

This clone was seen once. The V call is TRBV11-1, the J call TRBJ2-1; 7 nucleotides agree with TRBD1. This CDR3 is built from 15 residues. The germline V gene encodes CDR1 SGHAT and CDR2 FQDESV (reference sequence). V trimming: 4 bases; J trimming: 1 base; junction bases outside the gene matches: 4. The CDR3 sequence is CASSSTGDSYNEQFF. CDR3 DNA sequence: TGTGCCAGCAGCTCAACAGGGGATTCCTACAATGAGCAGTTCTTC.

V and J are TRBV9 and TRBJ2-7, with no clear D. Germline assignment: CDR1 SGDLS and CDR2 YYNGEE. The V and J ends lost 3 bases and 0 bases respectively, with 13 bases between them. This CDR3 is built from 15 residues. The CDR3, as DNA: TGTGCCAGCAGCGCCGACTCGGGCACCTCCTACGAGCAGTACTTC. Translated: CASSADSGTSYEQYF.

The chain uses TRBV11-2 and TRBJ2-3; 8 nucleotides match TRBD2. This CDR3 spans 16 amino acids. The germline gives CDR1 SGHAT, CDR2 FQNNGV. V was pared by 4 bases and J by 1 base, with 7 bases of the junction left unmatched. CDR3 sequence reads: CASSWRGREGTDTQYF. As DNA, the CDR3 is TGTGCCAGCAGCTGGCGAGGGCGGGAGGGCACAGATACGCAGTATTTT.

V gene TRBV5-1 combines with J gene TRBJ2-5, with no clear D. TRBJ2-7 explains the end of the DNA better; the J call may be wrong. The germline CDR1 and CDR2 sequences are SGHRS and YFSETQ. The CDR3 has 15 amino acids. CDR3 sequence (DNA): TGCGCCAGCAGCTTAAATTCCGTCGACTCCTACGAGCAGTACTTC. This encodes CASSLNSVDSYEQYF.

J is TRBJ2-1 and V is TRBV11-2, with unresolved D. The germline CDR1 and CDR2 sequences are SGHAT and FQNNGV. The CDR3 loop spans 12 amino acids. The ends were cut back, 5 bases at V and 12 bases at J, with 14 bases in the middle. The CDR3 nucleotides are TGTGCCAGCAGCACTCACACGTCGGGGCAGTTCTTC. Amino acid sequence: CASSTHTSGQFF. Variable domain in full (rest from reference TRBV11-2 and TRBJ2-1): EAGVAQSPRYKIIEKRQSVAFWCNPISGHATLYWYQQILGQGPKLLIQFQNNGVVDDSQLPKDRFSAERLKGVDSTLKIQPAKLEDSAVYLCASSTHTSGQFFGPGTRLTVL.

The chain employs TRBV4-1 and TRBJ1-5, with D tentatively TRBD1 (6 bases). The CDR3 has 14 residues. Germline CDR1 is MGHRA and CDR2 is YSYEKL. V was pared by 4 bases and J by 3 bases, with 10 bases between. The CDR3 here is CASSPGAINQPQHF. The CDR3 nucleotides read TGCGCCAGCAGCCCAGGGGCCATCAATCAGCCCCAGCATTTT.